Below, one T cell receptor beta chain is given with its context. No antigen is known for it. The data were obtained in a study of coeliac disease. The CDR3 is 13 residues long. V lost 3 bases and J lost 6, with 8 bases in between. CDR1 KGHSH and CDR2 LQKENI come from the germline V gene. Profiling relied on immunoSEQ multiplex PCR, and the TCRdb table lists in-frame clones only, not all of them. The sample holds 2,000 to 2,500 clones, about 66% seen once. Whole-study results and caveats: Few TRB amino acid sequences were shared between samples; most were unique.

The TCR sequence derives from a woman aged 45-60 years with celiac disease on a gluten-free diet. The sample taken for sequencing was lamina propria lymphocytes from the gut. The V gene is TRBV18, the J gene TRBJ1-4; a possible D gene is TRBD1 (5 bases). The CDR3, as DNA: TGTGCCAGCTCACCCATAGGGGATGAAAAACTGTTTTTT. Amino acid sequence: CASSPIGDEKLFF. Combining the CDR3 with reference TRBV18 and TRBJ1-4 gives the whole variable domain NAGVMQNPRHLVRRRGQEARLRCSPMKGHSHVYWYRQLPEEGLKFMVYLQKENIIDESGMPKERFSAEFPKEGPSILRIQQVVRGDSAAYFCASSPIGDEKLFFGSGTQLSVL.